The clone carrying this T cell receptor beta chain was seen just once. This CDR3 region has 14 residues. Trimming left V 1 base short and J 4 bases short, with 7 bases between. From germline, CDR1 is SGHTA and CDR2 FQGNSA. The data were taken from a study of T cell responses to AZD1222 COVID-19 vaccine. TCRdb keeps only in-frame clones here, not all; method: immunoSEQ multiplex PCR. The sample carries 180,000 or so clones, 88% recorded once. The specimen was peripheral blood, collected 28 days after the second AZD1222 dose. The TCR sequence derives from an adult who received the AZD1222 COVID-19 vaccine. The rearrangement uses TRBV7-2 and TRBJ1-4, with D uncertain. The CDR3 loop is CASSLGGGNEKLFF. CDR3 coding DNA: TGTGCCAGCAGCTTAGGGGGTGGTAATGAAAAACTGTTTTTT.